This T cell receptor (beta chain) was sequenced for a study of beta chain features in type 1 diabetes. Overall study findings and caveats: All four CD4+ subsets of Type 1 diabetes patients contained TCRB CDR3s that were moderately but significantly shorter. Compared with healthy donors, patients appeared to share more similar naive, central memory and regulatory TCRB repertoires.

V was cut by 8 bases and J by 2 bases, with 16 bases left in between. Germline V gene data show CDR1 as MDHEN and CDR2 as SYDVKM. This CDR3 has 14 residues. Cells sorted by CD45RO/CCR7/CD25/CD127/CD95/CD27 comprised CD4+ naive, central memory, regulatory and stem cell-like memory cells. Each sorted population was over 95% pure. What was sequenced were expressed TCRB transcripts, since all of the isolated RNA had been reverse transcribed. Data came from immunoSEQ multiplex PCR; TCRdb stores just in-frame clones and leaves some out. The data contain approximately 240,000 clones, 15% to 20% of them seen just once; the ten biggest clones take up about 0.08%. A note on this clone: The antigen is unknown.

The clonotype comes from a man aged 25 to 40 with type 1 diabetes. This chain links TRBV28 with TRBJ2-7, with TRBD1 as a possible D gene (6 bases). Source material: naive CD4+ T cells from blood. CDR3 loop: CASLGAGAPYEQYF. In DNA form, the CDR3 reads TGTGCCAGCCTTGGGGCAGGGGCTCCCTACGAGCAGTACTTC.